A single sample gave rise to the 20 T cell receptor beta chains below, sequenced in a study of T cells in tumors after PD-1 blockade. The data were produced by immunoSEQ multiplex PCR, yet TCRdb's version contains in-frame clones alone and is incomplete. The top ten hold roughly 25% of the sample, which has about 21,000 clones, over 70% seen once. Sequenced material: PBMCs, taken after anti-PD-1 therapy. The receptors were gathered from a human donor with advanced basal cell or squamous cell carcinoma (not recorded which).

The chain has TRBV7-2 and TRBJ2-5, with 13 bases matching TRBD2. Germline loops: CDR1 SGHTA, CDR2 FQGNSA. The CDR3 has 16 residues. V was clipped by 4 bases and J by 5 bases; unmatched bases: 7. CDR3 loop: CASSSGGLAGRETQYF. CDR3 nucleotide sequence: TGTGCCAGCAGCTCCGGGGGACTAGCGGGAAGGGAGACCCAGTACTTC. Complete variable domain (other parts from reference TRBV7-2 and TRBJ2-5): GAGVSQSPSNKVTEKGKDVELRCDPISGHTALYWYRQSLGQGLEFLIYFQGNSAPDKSGLPSDRFSAERTGGSVSTLTIQRTQQEDSAVYLCASSSGGLAGRETQYFGPGTRLLVL.

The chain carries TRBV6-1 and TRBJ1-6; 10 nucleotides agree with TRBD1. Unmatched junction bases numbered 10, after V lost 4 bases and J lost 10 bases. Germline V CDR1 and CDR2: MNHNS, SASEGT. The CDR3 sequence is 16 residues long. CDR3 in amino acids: CASSGDRGRAGSPLHF. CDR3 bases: TGTGCCAGCAGTGGGGACAGGGGAAGGGCAGGGTCACCCCTCCACTTT.

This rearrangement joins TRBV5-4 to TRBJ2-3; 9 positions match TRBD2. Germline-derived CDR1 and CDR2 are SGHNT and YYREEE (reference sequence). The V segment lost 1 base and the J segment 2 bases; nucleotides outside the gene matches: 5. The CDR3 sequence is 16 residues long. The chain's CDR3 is CASSLWRGGTTDTQYF. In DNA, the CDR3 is TGTGCCAGCAGCTTGTGGCGGGGGGGCACCACAGATACGCAGTATTTT.

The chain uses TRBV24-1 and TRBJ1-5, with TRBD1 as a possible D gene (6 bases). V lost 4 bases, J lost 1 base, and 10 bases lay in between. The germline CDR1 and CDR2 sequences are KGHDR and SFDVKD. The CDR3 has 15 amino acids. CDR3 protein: CATSEATGSNQPQHF. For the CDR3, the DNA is TGTGCCACCAGTGAGGCAACAGGGAGCAATCAGCCCCAGCATTTT.

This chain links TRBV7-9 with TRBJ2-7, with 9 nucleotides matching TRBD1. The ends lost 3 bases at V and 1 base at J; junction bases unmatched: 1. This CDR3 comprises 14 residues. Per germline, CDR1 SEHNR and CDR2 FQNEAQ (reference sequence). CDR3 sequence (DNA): TGTGCCAGCAGCTTCGGACAGGGGTCCTACGAGCAGTACTTC. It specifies CASSFGQGSYEQYF.

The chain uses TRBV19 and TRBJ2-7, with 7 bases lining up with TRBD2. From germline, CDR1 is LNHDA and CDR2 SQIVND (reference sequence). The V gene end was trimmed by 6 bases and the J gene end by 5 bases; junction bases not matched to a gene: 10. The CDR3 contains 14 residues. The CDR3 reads CASSSGGGRDEQYF. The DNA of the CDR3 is TGTGCCAGTAGCTCCGGAGGCGGGAGAGACGAGCAGTACTTC.

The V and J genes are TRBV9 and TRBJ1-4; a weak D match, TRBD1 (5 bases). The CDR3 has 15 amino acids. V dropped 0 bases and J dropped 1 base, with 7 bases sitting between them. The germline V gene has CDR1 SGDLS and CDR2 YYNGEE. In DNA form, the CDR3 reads TGTGCCAGCAGCGTAGATGGGGGAACTAATGAAAAACTGTTTTTT. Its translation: CASSVDGGTNEKLFF.

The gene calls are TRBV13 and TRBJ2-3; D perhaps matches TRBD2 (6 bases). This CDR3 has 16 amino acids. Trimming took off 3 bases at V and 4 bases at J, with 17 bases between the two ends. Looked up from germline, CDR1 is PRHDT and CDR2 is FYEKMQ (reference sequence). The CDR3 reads CASSFQMAGTPDTQYF. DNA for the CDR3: TGTGCCAGCAGCTTCCAGATGGCGGGGACCCCAGATACGCAGTATTTT.

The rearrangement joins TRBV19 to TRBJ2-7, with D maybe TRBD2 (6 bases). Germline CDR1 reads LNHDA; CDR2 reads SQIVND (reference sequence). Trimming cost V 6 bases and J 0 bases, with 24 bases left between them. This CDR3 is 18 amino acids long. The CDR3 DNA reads TGTGCCAGTAGCCGGTCCGGTCCGGTAGCGGTAAGCTCCTACGAGCAGTACTTC. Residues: CASSRSGPVAVSSYEQYF. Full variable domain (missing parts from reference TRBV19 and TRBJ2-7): DGGITQSPKYLFRKEGQNVTLSCEQNLNHDAMYWYRQDPGQGLRLIYYSQIVNDFQKGDIAEGYSVSREKKESFPLTVTSAQKNPTAFYLCASSRSGPVAVSSYEQYFGPGTRLTVT.

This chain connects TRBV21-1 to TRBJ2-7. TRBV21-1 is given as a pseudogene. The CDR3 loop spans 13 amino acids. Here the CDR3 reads CASSKGPDYEQYF. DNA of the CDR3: TGTGCCAGCAGCAAAGGCCCTGACTACGAGCAGTACTTC.

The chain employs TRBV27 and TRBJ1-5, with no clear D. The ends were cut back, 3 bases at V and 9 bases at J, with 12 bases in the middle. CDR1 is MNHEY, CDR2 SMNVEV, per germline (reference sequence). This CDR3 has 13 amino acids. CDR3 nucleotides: TGTGCCAGCAGTTTGAACTTAAGAGGGCCCCAGCATTTT. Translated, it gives CASSLNLRGPQHF.

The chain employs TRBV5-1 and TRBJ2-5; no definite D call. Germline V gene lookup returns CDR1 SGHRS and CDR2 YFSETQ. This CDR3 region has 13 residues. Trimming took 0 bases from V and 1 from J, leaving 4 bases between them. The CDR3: CASSLGGQETQYF. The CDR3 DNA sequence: TGCGCCAGCAGCTTGGGGGGCCAAGAGACCCAGTACTTC.

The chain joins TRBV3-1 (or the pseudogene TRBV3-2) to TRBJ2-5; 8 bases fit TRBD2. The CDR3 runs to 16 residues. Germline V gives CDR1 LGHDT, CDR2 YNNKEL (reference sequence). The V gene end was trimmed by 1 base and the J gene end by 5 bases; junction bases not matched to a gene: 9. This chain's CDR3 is CASSQVLAGFGETQYF. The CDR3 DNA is TGTGCCAGCAGCCAAGTGCTAGCGGGCTTCGGGGAGACCCAGTACTTC.

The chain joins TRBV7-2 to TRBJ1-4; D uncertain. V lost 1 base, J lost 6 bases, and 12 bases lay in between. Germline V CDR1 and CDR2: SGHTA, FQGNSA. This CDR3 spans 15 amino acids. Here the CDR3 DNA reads TGTGCCAGCAGCTTAGATCCGGGAAGAGATGAAAAACTGTTTTTT. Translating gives CASSLDPGRDEKLFF. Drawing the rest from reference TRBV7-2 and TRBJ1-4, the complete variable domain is GAGVSQSPSNKVTEKGKDVELRCDPISGHTALYWYRQSLGQGLEFLIYFQGNSAPDKSGLPSDRFSAERTGGSVSTLTIQRTQQEDSAVYLCASSLDPGRDEKLFFGSGTQLSVL.

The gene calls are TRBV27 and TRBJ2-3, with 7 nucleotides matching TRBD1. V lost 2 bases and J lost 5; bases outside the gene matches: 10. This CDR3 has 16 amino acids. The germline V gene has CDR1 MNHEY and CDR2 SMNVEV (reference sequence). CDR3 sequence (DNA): TGTGCCAGCAGTTTAAGGGGGCTAGAAATCGTAGATACGCAGTATTTT. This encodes CASSLRGLEIVDTQYF.

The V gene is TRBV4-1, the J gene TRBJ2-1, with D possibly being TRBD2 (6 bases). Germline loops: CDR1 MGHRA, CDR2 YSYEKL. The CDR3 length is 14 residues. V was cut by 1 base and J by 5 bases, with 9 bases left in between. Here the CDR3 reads CASSQGREHNEQFF. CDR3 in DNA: TGCGCCAGCAGCCAAGGACGGGAGCACAATGAGCAGTTCTTC.

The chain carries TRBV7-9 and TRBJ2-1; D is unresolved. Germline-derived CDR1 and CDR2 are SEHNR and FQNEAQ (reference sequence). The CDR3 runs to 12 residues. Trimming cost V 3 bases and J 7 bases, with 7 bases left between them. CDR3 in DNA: TGTGCCAGCAGCTTGTTGGCGAATGAGCAGTTCTTC. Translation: CASSLLANEQFF.

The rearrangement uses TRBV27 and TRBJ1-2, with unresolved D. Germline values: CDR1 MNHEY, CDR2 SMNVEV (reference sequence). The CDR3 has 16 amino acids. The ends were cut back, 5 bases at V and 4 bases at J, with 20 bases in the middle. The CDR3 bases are TGTGCCAGCAGTATCTCGAGTAGTCTGCTGGGCTATGGCTACACCTTC. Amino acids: CASSISSSLLGYGYTF.

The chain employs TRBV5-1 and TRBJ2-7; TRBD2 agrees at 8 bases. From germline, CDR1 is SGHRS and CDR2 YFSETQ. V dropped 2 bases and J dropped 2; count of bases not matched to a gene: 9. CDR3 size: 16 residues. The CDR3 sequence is CASSFDQGGGTYEQYF. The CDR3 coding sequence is TGCGCCAGCAGCTTCGACCAGGGCGGGGGGACCTACGAGCAGTACTTC.

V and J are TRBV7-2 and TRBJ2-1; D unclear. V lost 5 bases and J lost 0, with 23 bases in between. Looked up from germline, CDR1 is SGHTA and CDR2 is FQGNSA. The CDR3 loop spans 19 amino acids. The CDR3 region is CASSTWSAAATSSYNEQFF. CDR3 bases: TGTGCCAGCAGCACCTGGTCCGCCGCGGCGACGAGCTCCTACAATGAGCAGTTCTTC.